Here is one TCR beta chain with its context. As for treatment: some 19 received Ad26.COV2.S at low or high dose, single or two shots; roughly five received placebo; per-sample allocation not given. Samples analyzed were those drawn on day 63 after the first vaccine or placebo injection. The sample originates from a study of Ad26.COV2.S vaccination and SARS-CoV-2 variants. Method: immunoSEQ multiplex PCR; TCRdb's copy keeps in-frame clones and lacks some. The data contain 350,000 to 400,000 clones, less than 90% of them singletons. The sequence derives from a person aged 18-60 years who received the Ad26.COV2.S COVID-19 vaccine or a placebo. Specimen: peripheral blood, collected in a trial of Ad26.COV2.S vaccine versus placebo.

The CDR3 DNA sequence: TGTGCCAGCAGCTTAGATCGCAGGGACGAGCAGTACTTC. It codes for CASSLDRRDEQYF. This chain connects TRBV11-2 to TRBJ2-7; possibly TRBD1 for D (5 bases). Trimming pared 0 bases from V and 5 bases from J, leaving 8 bases between. Germline V lookup: CDR1 SGHAT, CDR2 FQNNGV. This CDR3 has 13 amino acids. The full variable domain, its missing parts supplied by reference TRBV11-2 and TRBJ2-7, is EAGVAQSPRYKIIEKRQSVAFWCNPISGHATLYWYQQILGQGPKLLIQFQNNGVVDDSQLPKDRFSAERLKGVDSTLKIQPAKLEDSAVYLCASSLDRRDEQYFGPGTRLTVT.